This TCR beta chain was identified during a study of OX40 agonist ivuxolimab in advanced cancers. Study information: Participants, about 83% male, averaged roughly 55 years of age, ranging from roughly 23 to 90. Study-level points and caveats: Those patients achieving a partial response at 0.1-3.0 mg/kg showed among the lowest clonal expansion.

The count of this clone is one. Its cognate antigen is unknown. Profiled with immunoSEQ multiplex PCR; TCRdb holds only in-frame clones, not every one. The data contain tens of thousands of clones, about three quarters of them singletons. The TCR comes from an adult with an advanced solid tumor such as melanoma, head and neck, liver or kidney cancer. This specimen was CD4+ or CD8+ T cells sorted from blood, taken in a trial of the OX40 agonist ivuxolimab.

The chain's CDR3 is CATSRGYEQYF. CDR3 bases: TGTGCCACCAGCAGAGGGTACGAGCAGTACTTC. This rearrangement joins TRBV15 to TRBJ2-7, with D unclear. The ends were cut back, 1 base at V and 4 bases at J, with 2 bases in the middle. CDR1 is LNHNV, CDR2 YYDKDF, per germline (reference sequence). The length of the CDR3 is 11 residues.